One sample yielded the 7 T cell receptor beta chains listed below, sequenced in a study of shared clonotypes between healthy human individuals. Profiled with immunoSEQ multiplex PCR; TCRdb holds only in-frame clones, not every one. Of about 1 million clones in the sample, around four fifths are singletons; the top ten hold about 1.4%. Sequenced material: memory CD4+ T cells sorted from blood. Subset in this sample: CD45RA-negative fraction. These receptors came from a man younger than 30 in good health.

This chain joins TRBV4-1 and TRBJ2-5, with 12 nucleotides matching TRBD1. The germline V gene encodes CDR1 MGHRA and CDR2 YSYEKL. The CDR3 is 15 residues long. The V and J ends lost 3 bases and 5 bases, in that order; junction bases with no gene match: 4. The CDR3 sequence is CASSHGTGGTETQYF. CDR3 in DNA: TGCGCCAGCAGCCATGGGACAGGGGGCACGGAGACCCAGTACTTC.

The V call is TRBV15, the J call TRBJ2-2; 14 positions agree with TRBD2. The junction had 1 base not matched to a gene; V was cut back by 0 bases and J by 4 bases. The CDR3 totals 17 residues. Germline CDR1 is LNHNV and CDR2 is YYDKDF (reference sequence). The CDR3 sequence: CATSRDGLAGGTGELFF. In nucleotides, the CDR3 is TGTGCCACCAGCAGAGATGGACTAGCGGGAGGCACCGGGGAGCTGTTTTTT.

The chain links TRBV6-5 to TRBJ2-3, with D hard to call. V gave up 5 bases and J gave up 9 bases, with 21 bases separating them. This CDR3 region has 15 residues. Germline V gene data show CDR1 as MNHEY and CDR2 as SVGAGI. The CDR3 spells CASSAVGRLGETQYF. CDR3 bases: TGTGCCAGCAGTGCAGTGGGCAGGCTCGGCGAGACGCAGTATTTT.

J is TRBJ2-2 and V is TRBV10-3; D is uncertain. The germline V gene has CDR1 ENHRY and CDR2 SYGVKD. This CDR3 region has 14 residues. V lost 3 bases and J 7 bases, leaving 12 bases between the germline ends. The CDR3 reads CAISEIVAGGELFF. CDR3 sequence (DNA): TGTGCCATCAGTGAAATAGTCGCTGGCGGGGAGCTGTTTTTT.

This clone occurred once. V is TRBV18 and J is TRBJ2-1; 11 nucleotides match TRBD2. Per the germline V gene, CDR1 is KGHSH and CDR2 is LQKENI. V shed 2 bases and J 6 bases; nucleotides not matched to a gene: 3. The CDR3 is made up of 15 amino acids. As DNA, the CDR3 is TGTGCCAGCTCACCAGGGACTAGCGGACTCAATGAGCAGTTCTTC. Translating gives CASSPGTSGLNEQFF.

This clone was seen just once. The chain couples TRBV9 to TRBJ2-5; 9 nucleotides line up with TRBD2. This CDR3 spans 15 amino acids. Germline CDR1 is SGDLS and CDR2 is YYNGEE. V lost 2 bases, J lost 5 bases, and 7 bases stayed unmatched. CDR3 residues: CASSVGSGGPETQYF. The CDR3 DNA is TGTGCCAGCAGCGTGGGTAGCGGGGGCCCCGAGACCCAGTACTTC.

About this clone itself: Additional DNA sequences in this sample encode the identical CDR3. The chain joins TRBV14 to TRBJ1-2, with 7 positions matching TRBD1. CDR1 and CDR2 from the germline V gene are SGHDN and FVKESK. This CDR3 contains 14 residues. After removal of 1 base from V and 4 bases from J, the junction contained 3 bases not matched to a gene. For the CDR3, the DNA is TGTGCCAGCAGCCAAGTAACAGGGGCCTATGGCTACACCTTC. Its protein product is CASSQVTGAYGYTF.